This TCR beta chain emerged from a study of T cell responses to AZD1222 COVID-19 vaccine. Study results and limitations: Spike-specific TCR breadth rose after two AZD1222 doses, and depth rose as well. Among AZD1222 vaccinees, only six or seven were seropositive at baseline.

Here immunoSEQ multiplex PCR was the method, and the copy in TCRdb shows in-frame clones only, minus some. Among some 130,000 clones, 85% to 90% were seen once, and the ten largest hold around 24%. With respect to this clone: Its target is not known.

The CDR3 is made up of 14 amino acids. The germline gives CDR1 LGHDT, CDR2 YNNKEL (reference sequence). After removal of 3 bases from V and 4 bases from J, the junction contained 4 bases not matched to a gene. The sequences come from peripheral blood, collected on day 0 of AZD1222 vaccination. V usage is TRBV3-1 (or the pseudogene TRBV3-2) and J usage is TRBJ1-2, with 8 bases fitting TRBD1. The receptor's source is an adult in good health. CDR3 sequence (DNA): TGTGCCAGCAGCCACAGGGGGCGGATCTATGGCTACACCTTC. This gives the protein CASSHRGRIYGYTF.